Listed here are 29 T cell receptor beta chains from one sample, sequenced in a study of beta chain features in type 1 diabetes. Study observations and caveats: In every one of the four CD4+ subsets, TCRB CDR3s were moderately but significantly shorter in Type 1 diabetes patients.

No antigen is known for these receptors. The whole isolated RNA underwent reverse transcription, so sequencing captured expressed TCRB transcripts. Produced via immunoSEQ multiplex PCR; TCRdb's table is partial and in-frame only. The sample contains 600,000 to 700,000 clones, over 10% of which appear only once. Sequencing was carried out using naive CD4+ T cells from blood. The receptors were gathered from a man aged 25 to 45 with type 1 diabetes.

This clone was observed a few times. This chain uses TRBV11-2 with TRBJ2-5, with 7 positions matching TRBD1. Germline values: CDR1 SGHAT, CDR2 FQNNGV. The trim removed 0 bases at V and 3 bases at J, leaving 10 bases unmatched. CDR3 length: 17 amino acids. Here the CDR3 DNA reads TGTGCCAGCAGCTTAGATTATTCCAGACAGGGAAAAGAGACCCAGTACTTC. Translation: CASSLDYSRQGKETQYF.

The chain combines TRBV9 with TRBJ1-5; D ambiguous. Trimming took off 0 bases at V and 3 bases at J, with 10 bases between the two ends. CDR3 length: 15 residues. CDR1 and CDR2 (germline): SGDLS, YYNGEE. The DNA for the CDR3 is TGTGCCAGCAGCGTAGTTGCAGGAGACAATCAGCCCCAGCATTTT. It is translated as CASSVVAGDNQPQHF. Variable domain in full (rest from reference TRBV9 and TRBJ1-5): DSGVTQTPKHLITATGQRVTLRCSPRSGDLSVYWYQQSLDQGLQFLIQYYNGEERAKGNILERFSAQQFPDLHSELNLSSLELGDSALYFCASSVVAGDNQPQHFGDGTRLSIL.

There are a few counts of this clone. J is TRBJ2-3 and V is TRBV9, with D tentatively TRBD2 (7 bases). This CDR3 spans 15 amino acids. Trimming took off 3 bases at V and 5 bases at J, with 16 bases between the two ends. Per germline, CDR1 SGDLS and CDR2 YYNGEE. CDR3 sequence: CASSADGGPGDTQYF. The CDR3 bases are TGTGCCAGCAGCGCCGACGGGGGGCCTGGAGATACGCAGTATTTT.

The chain carries TRBV2 and TRBJ2-3; maybe TRBD1 (6 bases). V shed 2 bases and J shed 4 bases, with 13 bases lying between them. Germline CDR1 SNHLY, CDR2 FYNNEI. The CDR3 loop spans 15 amino acids. The CDR3 here is CASSESRGFPDTQYF. CDR3 DNA: TGTGCCAGCAGTGAAAGCAGGGGTTTTCCAGATACGCAGTATTTT.

This chain's CDR3 is CASSFDRRGTEAFF. For the CDR3, the DNA is TGTGCCAGCAGCTTCGACAGGCGGGGCACTGAAGCTTTCTTT. This sequence joins TRBV7-3 and TRBJ1-1; D possibly corresponds to TRBD1 (6 bases). V shed 3 bases and J shed 4 bases, with 12 bases lying between them. The CDR3 runs 14 residues. Germline values: CDR1 SGHTA, CDR2 FQGTGA.

This clone was counted only a few times. This rearrangement joins TRBV5-1 to TRBJ2-1, with D perhaps matching TRBD1 (5 bases). The germline CDR1 and CDR2 sequences are SGHRS and YFSETQ. The CDR3 covers 17 residues. Trimming stripped 0 bases from V and 7 bases from J, with 20 bases between. The CDR3 is CASSLALTEDVPNEQFF. CDR3 in DNA: TGCGCCAGCAGCTTGGCCTTGACAGAAGATGTGCCGAATGAGCAGTTCTTC.

This clone was seen a few times. The chain joins TRBV5-6 to TRBJ2-7; TRBD1 matches 10 bases. The ends lost 4 bases at V and 6 bases at J; junction bases unmatched: 7. The CDR3 spans 14 residues. Germline V lookup: CDR1 SGHDT, CDR2 YYEEEE. Written as DNA, the CDR3 is TGTGCCAGCAGCCTAGGGACAGGGGACTCCGAGCAGTACTTC. This sequence encodes CASSLGTGDSEQYF.

This sequence joins TRBV11-2 and TRBJ1-5; D is possibly TRBD1 (5 bases). The V end lost 0 bases, the J end lost 9 bases, and 6 bases lay between the germline ends. The CDR3 loop spans 12 amino acids. Germline V gene sequence: CDR1 SGHAT, CDR2 FQNNGV. CDR3 in amino acids: CASSLEGGPQHF. The CDR3 DNA reads as TGTGCCAGCAGCTTAGAGGGGGGGCCCCAGCATTTT.

This clone was detected only a few times. V is TRBV21-1 and J is TRBJ2-4; the table's TRBD1 call for D was not verified on the DNA. TRBV21-1 constitutes a pseudogene. This CDR3 comprises 17 residues. Here the CDR3 reads CASSKAGQGAAKNIQYF. The CDR3 DNA is TGTGCCAGCAGCAAAGCCGGACAGGGGGCGGCCAAAAACATTCAGTACTTC.

CDR3 sequence reads: CASSETGTANTGELFF. CDR3 sequence (DNA): TGTGCCAGCAGTGAAACCGGGACAGCAAACACCGGGGAGCTGTTTTTT. The rearrangement uses TRBV2 and TRBJ2-2, with 7 positions matching TRBD1. CDR1 is SNHLY, CDR2 FYNNEI, per germline. The CDR3 extends over 16 amino acids. With V trimmed by 2 bases and J by 2 bases, 5 bases remained unmatched.

This clone was counted only a few times. This chain joins TRBV2 and TRBJ1-5, with D perhaps TRBD1 (6 bases). The length of the CDR3 is 14 residues. Trimming shortened V by 7 bases and J by 7 bases, and 17 bases separated the two germline ends. Germline loops: CDR1 SNHLY, CDR2 FYNNEI. CDR3 amino acids: CASNEGGGRQPQHF. DNA of the CDR3: TGTGCCAGCAATGAGGGGGGAGGGAGGCAGCCCCAGCATTTT. Combining the CDR3 with reference TRBV2 and TRBJ1-5 gives the whole variable domain EPEVTQTPSHQVTQMGQEVILRCVPISNHLYFYWYRQILGQKVEFLVSFYNNEISEKSEIFDDQFSVERPDGSNFTLKIRSTKLEDSAMYFCASNEGGGRQPQHFGDGTRLSIL.

This clone was seen only a few times. This chain uses TRBV30 with TRBJ1-2; D call uncertain. CDR3 size: 11 residues. The germline CDR1 and CDR2 sequences are GTSNPN and SVGIG (reference sequence). V was cut by 1 base and J by 8 bases, with 8 bases left in between. The CDR3 DNA reads TGTGCCTGGAGTGGGGTTTACGGCTACACCTTC. Its translation: CAWSGVYGYTF.

The chain links TRBV29-1 to TRBJ1-3; D gene ambiguous. Trimming stripped 7 bases from V and 3 bases from J, with 13 bases between. This CDR3 is built from 13 residues. In germline, CDR1 is SQVTM, CDR2 ANQGSEA. CDR3 sequence (DNA): TGCAGCGCTAACAAGCTAGATGGAAACACCATATATTTT. This sequence encodes CSANKLDGNTIYF.

The CDR3 bases are TGTGCCAGCAGTGGTGAGGGGGTGGGCACAGATACGCAGTATTTT. This sequence encodes CASSGEGVGTDTQYF. The chain combines TRBV2 with TRBJ2-3, with a possible D match to TRBD1 (6 bases). This CDR3 region has 15 residues. Germline loops: CDR1 SNHLY, CDR2 FYNNEI. The V end was cut by 4 bases, the J end by 1 base, with 12 bases between.

V is TRBV7-8 and J is TRBJ2-7; no clear D gene. The CDR3 is made up of 17 amino acids. Trimming shortened V by 4 bases and J by 0 bases, and 19 bases separated the two germline ends. Germline CDR1 and CDR2: SGHVS and FQNEAQ. This chain's CDR3 is CASSWIRATSPSYEQYF. CDR3 in DNA: TGTGCCAGCAGCTGGATAAGGGCGACATCCCCCTCCTACGAGCAGTACTTC.

This clone was seen a single time. DNA for the CDR3: TGTGCCAGCAGGGTGTCGGGACTCAGGAACTTGGAGCAGTACTTC. It translates to CASRVSGLRNLEQYF. The chain has TRBV7-2 and TRBJ2-7; D is perhaps TRBD2 (6 bases). The CDR3 sequence is 15 residues long. Trimming removed 6 bases from V and 7 bases from J, with 22 bases in between. Germline V gene sequence: CDR1 SGHTA, CDR2 FQGNSA.

This clone was counted between two and nine times. The V and J genes are TRBV5-4 and TRBJ2-1, with D tentatively TRBD2 (6 bases). With 4 bases removed from V and 2 bases from J, the gap between germline ends came to 16 bases. Germline CDR1 is SGHNT and CDR2 is YYREEE (reference sequence). The length of the CDR3 is 16 residues. CDR3 residues: CASSQYASAPYNEQFF. In DNA form, the CDR3 reads TGTGCCAGCAGCCAGTATGCTAGCGCTCCCTACAATGAGCAGTTCTTC.

The rearrangement uses TRBV6-1 and TRBJ2-7, with 7 bases aligning to TRBD1. Per the germline V gene, CDR1 is MNHNS and CDR2 is SASEGT. CDR3 length equals 12 residues. After removal of 6 bases from V and 6 bases from J, the junction contained 5 bases not matched to a gene. CDR3 protein: CASRDRLGEQYF. CDR3 nucleotide sequence: TGTGCCAGCAGGGACAGGTTAGGCGAGCAGTACTTC.

This clone turned up a few times. The chain employs TRBV4-3 and TRBJ2-7, with 8 bases aligning to TRBD1. There are 15 residues in the CDR3. The V and J ends lost 0 bases and 0 bases, in that order; junction bases with no gene match: 1. Looked up from germline, CDR1 is LGHNA and CDR2 is YSLEER. The CDR3 bases are TGCGCCAGCAGCCAAGAAGACAGGGGCTCCTACGAGCAGTACTTC. Its translation is CASSQEDRGSYEQYF.

There are a few counts of this clone. The gene calls are TRBV7-9 and TRBJ2-1, with 7 bases aligning to TRBD1. Germline loops: CDR1 SEHNR, CDR2 FQNEAQ (reference sequence). This CDR3 is built from 15 residues. V lost 2 bases to trimming and J lost 4 bases; unmatched junction nucleotides: 5. Here the CDR3 reads CASSLSGQAYNEQFF. Written as DNA, the CDR3 is TGTGCCAGCAGCTTAAGTGGACAGGCTTACAATGAGCAGTTCTTC.

This clone was seen a few times. The chain employs TRBV7-2 and TRBJ2-7; D uncertain. V was pared by 6 bases and J by 4 bases, with 13 bases between. This CDR3 is built from 13 residues. Germline assignment: CDR1 SGHTA and CDR2 FQGNSA. The CDR3 nucleotides read TGTGCCAGCAGTTGGAAGCAACGTTACGAGCAGTACTTC. Translated, it gives CASSWKQRYEQYF.

This clone was found a few times. This rearrangement joins TRBV28 to TRBJ1-2, with 9 bases lining up with TRBD1. Trimming cost V 2 bases and J 4 bases; bases outside gene matches: 8. Germline V lookup: CDR1 MDHEN, CDR2 SYDVKM. The CDR3 is made up of 16 amino acids. The CDR3 reads CASSLPGTGSLYGYTF. For the CDR3, the DNA is TGTGCCAGCAGTTTACCCGGGACAGGGAGTCTCTATGGCTACACCTTC.

The V call is TRBV5-6, the J call TRBJ1-6; the D is unclear. Trimming took 3 bases from V and 6 from J, leaving 10 bases between them. Germline-derived CDR1 and CDR2 are SGHDT and YYEEEE. This CDR3 is 14 amino acids long. Written as DNA, the CDR3 is TGTGCCAGCAGCTGGGGAGGTAGTAATTCACCCCTCCACTTT. It is translated as CASSWGGSNSPLHF.

This clone was recorded a few times. The V call is TRBV6-6, the J call TRBJ1-5; perhaps TRBD1 as D (6 bases). The CDR3 has 14 residues. Deletions cut 4 bases from V and 6 bases from J, with 13 bases between. Germline V gene data show CDR1 as MNHNY and CDR2 as SVGAGI (reference sequence). In DNA, the CDR3 is TGTGCCAGCAGTTCAGGGGCAGGGAGTCAGCCCCAGCATTTT. It translates to CASSSGAGSQPQHF.

A few counts support this clone. The chain is built from TRBV25-1 and TRBJ1-4; D not certain. The V gene's germline CDR1 is MGHDK and CDR2 SYGVNS. There are 13 residues in the CDR3. The V end was cut by 4 bases, the J end by 11 bases, with 14 bases between. The CDR3 nucleotides are TGTGCCAGCAGTGGCGACCCCCGGGTTAAACTGTTTTTT. It specifies CASSGDPRVKLFF.

The sample holds a few counts of this clone. The rearrangement joins TRBV2 to TRBJ1-2; D is unclear. The CDR3 has 11 amino acids. Trimming took 4 bases from V and 8 from J, leaving 8 bases between them. Per germline, CDR1 SNHLY and CDR2 FYNNEI. The CDR3 region is CASSVGYGYTF. The CDR3 DNA is TGTGCCAGCAGTGTGGGGTACGGCTACACCTTC.

This chain joins TRBV27 and TRBJ2-5, with D unresolved. The CDR3 covers 11 residues. Trimming took 6 bases from V and 5 from J, leaving 7 bases between them. Germline assignment: CDR1 MNHEY and CDR2 SMNVEV (reference sequence). CDR3 sequence (DNA): TGTGCCAGCAGAGGTCGGGAGACCCAGTACTTC. Translation gives CASRGRETQYF.

The CDR3: CASSLALGRINSPLHF. CDR3 DNA: TGTGCCAGCAGCTTAGCCCTGGGACGGATTAATTCACCCCTCCACTTT. The chain uses TRBV7-9 and TRBJ1-6; a possible D gene is TRBD1 (5 bases). V was shortened by 0 bases and J by 6 bases, with 12 bases between the two germline ends. This CDR3 region has 16 residues. Germline V lookup: CDR1 SEHNR, CDR2 FQNEAQ (reference sequence). Complete variable domain (other parts from reference TRBV7-9 and TRBJ1-6): DTGVSQNPRHKITKRGQNVTFRCDPISEHNRLYWYRQTLGQGPEFLTYFQNEAQLEKSRLLSDRFSAERPKGSFSTLEIQRTEQGDSAMYLCASSLALGRINSPLHFGNGTRLTVT.

The rearrangement uses TRBV4-3 and TRBJ2-7; TRBD1 aligns across 7 bases. The germline V gene encodes CDR1 LGHNA and CDR2 YSLEER. The junction had 7 bases not matched to a gene; V was cut back by 3 bases and J by 2 bases. The CDR3 consists of 15 residues. DNA of the CDR3: TGCGCCAGCAGCCAGGTCCAGACAGGGACCTACGAGCAGTACTTC. The encoded protein is CASSQVQTGTYEQYF.